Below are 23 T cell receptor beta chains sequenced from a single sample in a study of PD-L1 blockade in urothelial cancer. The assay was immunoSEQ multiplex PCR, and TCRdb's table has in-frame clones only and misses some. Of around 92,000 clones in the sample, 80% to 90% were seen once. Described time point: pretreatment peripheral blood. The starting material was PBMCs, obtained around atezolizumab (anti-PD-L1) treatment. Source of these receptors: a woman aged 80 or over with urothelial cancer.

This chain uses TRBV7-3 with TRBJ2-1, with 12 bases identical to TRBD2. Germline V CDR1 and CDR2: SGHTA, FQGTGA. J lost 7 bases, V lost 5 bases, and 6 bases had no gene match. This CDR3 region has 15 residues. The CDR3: CASSGPGLAGNEQFF. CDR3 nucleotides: TGTGCCAGCAGCGGACCGGGACTAGCGGGTAATGAGCAGTTCTTC.

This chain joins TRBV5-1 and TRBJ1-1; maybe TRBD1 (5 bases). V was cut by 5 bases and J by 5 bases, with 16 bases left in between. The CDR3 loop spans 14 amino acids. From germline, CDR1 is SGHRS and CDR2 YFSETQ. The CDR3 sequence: CASRLGQGGTEAFF. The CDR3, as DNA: TGCGCCAGCAGACTGGGGCAGGGAGGGACTGAAGCTTTCTTT.

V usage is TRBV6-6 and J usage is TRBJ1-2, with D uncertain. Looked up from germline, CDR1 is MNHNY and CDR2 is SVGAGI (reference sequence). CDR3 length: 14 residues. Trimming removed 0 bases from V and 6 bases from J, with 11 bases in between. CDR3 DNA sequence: TGTGCCAGCAGTTACTCATCCGTCGGGGATGGCTACACCTTC. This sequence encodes CASSYSSVGDGYTF.

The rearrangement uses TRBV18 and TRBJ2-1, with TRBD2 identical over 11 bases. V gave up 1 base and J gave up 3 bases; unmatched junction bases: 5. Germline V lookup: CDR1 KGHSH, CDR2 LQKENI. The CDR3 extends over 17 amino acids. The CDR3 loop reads CASSPRTSGGLYNEQFF. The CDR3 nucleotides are TGTGCCAGCTCACCACGTACTAGCGGGGGCCTCTACAATGAGCAGTTCTTC.

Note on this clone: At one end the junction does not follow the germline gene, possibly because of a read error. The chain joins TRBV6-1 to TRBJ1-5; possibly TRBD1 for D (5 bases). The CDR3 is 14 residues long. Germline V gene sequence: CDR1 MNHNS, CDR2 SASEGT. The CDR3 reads CVSRTQGGNQPQHF. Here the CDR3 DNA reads TGTGTCAGCAGGACTCAGGGTGGGAATCAGCCCCAGCATTTT.

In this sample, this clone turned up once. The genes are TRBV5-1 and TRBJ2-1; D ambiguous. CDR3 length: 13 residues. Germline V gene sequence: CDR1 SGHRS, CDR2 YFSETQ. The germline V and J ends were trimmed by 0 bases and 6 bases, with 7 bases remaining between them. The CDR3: CASSLELRNEQFF. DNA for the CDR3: TGCGCCAGCAGCTTGGAGCTGCGCAATGAGCAGTTCTTC.

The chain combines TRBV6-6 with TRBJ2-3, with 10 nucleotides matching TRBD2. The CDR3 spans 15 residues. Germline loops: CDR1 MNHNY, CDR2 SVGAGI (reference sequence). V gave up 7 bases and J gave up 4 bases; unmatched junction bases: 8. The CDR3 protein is CASTRAGGGADTQYF. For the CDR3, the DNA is TGTGCCAGCACTCGAGCGGGAGGGGGGGCAGATACGCAGTATTTT.

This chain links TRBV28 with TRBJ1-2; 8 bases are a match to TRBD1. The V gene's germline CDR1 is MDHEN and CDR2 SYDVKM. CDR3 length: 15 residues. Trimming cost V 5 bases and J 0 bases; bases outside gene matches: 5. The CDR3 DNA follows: TGTGCCAGCAGTAAACCGACAGGGGCTAACTATGGCTACACCTTC. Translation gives CASSKPTGANYGYTF.

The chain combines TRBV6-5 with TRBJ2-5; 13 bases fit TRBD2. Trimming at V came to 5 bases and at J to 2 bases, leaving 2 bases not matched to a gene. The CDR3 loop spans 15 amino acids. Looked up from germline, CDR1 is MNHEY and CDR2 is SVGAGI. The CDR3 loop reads CASSGTSGIQETQYF. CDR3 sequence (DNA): TGTGCCAGCAGTGGGACTAGCGGGATACAAGAGACCCAGTACTTC.

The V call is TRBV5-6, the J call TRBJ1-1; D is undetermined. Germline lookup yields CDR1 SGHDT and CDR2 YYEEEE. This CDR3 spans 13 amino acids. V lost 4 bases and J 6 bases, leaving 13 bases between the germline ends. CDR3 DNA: TGTGCCAGCAGCGCCGGAGAGGAGGCTGAAGCTTTCTTT. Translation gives CASSAGEEAEAFF.

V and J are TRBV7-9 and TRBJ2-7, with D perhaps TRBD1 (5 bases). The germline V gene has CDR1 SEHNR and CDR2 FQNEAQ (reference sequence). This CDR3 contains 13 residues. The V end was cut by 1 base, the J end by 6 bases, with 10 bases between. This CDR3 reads CASSLELQGEQYF. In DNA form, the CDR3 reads TGTGCCAGCAGCTTAGAACTCCAGGGCGAGCAGTACTTC.

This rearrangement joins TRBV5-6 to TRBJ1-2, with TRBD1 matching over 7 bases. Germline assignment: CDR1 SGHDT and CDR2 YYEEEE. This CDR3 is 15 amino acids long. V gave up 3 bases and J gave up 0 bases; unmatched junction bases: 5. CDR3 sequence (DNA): TGTGCCAGCAGCTGGGGACAGACCCCTAACTATGGCTACACCTTC. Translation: CASSWGQTPNYGYTF.

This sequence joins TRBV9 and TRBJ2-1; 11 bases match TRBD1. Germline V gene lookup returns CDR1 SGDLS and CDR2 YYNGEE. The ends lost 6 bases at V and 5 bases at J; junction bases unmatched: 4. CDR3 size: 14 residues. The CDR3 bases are TGTGCCAGCACAAGGGACAGGGGGGACAATGAGCAGTTCTTC. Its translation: CASTRDRGDNEQFF.

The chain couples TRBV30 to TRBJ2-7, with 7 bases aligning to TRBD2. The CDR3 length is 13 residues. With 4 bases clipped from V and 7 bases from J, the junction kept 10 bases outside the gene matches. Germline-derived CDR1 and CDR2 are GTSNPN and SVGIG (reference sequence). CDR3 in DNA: TGTGCCTGGATAAGAGCGGGAAGTTGGGAGCAGTACTTC. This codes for CAWIRAGSWEQYF.

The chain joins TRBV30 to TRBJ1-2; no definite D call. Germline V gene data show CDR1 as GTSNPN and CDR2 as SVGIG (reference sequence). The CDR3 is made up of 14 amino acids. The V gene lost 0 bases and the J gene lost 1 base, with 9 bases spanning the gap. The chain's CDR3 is CAWSVARNNYGYTF. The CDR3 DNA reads TGTGCCTGGAGTGTCGCCAGAAATAACTATGGCTACACCTTC.

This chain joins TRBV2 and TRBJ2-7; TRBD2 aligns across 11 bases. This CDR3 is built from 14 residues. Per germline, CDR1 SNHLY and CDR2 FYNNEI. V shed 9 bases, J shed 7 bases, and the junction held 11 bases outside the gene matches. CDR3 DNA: TGTGCCAGGGTTAGCGGGAGGGCCTTGGGGGAGCAGTACTTC. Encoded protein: CARVSGRALGEQYF.

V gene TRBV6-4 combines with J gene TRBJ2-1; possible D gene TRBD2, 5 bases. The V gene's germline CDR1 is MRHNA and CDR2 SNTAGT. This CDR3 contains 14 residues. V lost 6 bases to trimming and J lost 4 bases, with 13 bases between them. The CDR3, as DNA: TGTGCCAGCAGCGAAGTCCCGGGGTACAATGAGCAGTTCTTC. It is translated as CASSEVPGYNEQFF.

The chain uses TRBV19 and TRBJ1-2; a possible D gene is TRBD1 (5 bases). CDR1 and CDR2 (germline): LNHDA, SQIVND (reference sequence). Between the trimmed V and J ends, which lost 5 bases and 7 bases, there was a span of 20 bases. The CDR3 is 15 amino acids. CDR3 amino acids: CASSPPRGELGGYTF. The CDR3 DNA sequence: TGTGCCAGTAGTCCACCCCGGGGGGAATTGGGTGGCTACACCTTC.

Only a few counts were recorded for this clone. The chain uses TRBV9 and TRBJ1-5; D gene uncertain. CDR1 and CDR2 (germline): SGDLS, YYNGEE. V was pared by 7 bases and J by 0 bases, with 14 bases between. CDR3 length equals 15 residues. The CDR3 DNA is TGTGCCAGCTCCGCCGACACCTTTAGCAATCAGCCCCAGCATTTT. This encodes CASSADTFSNQPQHF.

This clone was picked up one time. The CDR3 spells CSVEGSPREQFF. CDR3 in DNA: TGCAGCGTTGAAGGATCACCCCGGGAGCAGTTCTTC. The V gene is TRBV29-1, the J gene TRBJ2-1; D ambiguous. V lost 1 base and J lost 10, with 11 bases in between. This CDR3 has 12 amino acids. Germline loops: CDR1 SQVTM, CDR2 ANQGSEA.

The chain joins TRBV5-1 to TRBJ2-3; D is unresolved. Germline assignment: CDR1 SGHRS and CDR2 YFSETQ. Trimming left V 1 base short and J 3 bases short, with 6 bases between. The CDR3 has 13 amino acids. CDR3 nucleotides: TGCGCCAGCAGCTTGTCTAGTACAGATACGCAGTATTTT. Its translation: CASSLSSTDTQYF.

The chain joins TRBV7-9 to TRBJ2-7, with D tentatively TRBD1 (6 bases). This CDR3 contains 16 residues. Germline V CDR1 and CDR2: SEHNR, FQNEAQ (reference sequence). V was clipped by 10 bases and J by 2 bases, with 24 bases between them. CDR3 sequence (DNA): TGTGCCACCAACCCCCCACGGGGACACCAACCCTACGAGCAGTACTTC. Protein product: CATNPPRGHQPYEQYF.

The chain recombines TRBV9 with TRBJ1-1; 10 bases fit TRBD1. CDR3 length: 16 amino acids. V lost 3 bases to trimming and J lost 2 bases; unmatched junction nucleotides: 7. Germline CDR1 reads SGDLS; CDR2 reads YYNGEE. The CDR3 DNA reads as TGTGCCAGCAGCGCGACCGGGACAGGGGTCAACACTGAAGCTTTCTTT. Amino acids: CASSATGTGVNTEAFF.